This T cell receptor beta chain is drawn from a study of glioma-infiltrating T cells after dendritic cell vaccination. About the study: Autologous tumor lysate-pulsed dendritic cell vaccination was given between about 2002 and 2012. Patients received three intradermal dendritic cell vaccine injections at biweekly intervals.

The protocol was immunoSEQ multiplex PCR, while the TCRdb copy is restricted to in-frame clones and leaves out a portion. The top ten hold about 8.9% of the sample, which has 50,000 to 80,000 clones, 82% seen once. Germline CDR1 reads ENHRY; CDR2 reads SYGVKD. The J segment lost 7 bases and the V segment lost 6 bases, leaving 14 bases of the junction unmatched. The CDR3 loop spans 15 amino acids. This clonotype was obtained from a human donor with glioblastoma. The chain combines TRBV10-3 with TRBJ1-1; 7 nucleotides line up with TRBD1. The material was blood, obtained before dendritic cell vaccination. CDR3 amino acids: CAIRPREGAYVEAFF. DNA of the CDR3: TGTGCCATCAGACCACGGGAGGGGGCCTACGTTGAAGCTTTCTTT.